A selection of T cell receptor beta chains follows, all from one sample in a study of T-cell reconstitution after alpha-beta-depleted transplantation in children. In TCRdb, the PCR reads were re-called with MiXCR into one record per CDR3 protein. Among around 480,000 distinct CDR3 sequences listed, approximately 32% were seen once. Material: PBMCs from the stem cell graft donor, obtained from the stem cell graft. The receptors originated from a human donor who donated a stem cell graft to a child with aplastic anemia. Both conserved end residues are part of each CDR3. D genes are given only for firm matches. The listing skips clone size in some rows; elsewhere it reads once, few, many or a size class.

>TRBJ1-1|TRBV19|-|-
CASSMRRGNTEAFF
TGTGCCAGTAGTATGCGAAGGGGGAACACTGAAGCTTTCTTT
>TRBJ2-2|TRBV28|-|few
CASSLYGVMFTGELFF
TGTGCCAGCAGTTTATACGGAGTAATGTTCACCGGGGAGCTGTTTTTT
>TRBJ1-4|TRBV20-1|TRBD1|-
CSARAGQNNEKLFF
TGCAGTGCTAGAGCGGGACAGAATAATGAAAAACTGTTTTTT
>TRBJ1-2|TRBV7-9|-|few
CASSLMGGAYGYTF
TGTGCCAGCAGCTTGATGGGTGGGGCCTATGGCTACACCTTC
>TRBJ1-5|TRBV7-2|TRBD1|few
CASSSRDSGNQPQHF
TGTGCCAGCAGCTCCCGGGACAGCGGCAATCAGCCCCAGCATTTT
>TRBJ2-6|TRBV20-1|-|few
CSAFRTNVLTF
TGCAGTGCGTTTCGGACCAACGTCCTGACTTTC
>TRBJ2-1|TRBV18|-|few
CASSPERSHAPLNEQFF
TGTGCCAGCTCACCAGAACGCAGTCACGCCCCCCTCAATGAGCAGTTCTTC
>TRBJ2-2|TRBV9|-|once
CASSVVDPTGELFF
TGTGCCAGCAGCGTAGTCGACCCGACCGGGGAGCTGTTTTTT
>TRBJ2-1|TRBV7-9|TRBD2|-
CASSLGLAGAPDEQFF
TGTGCCAGCAGCTTAGGACTAGCGGGAGCCCCCGATGAGCAGTTCTTC
>TRBJ2-4|TRBV27|-|-
CASSRVGPLGAKNIQYF
TGTGCCAGCAGTCGGGTTGGACCCCTGGGCGCCAAAAACATTCAGTACTTC
>TRBJ1-1|TRBV12-3/TRBV12-4|TRBD1|-
CASTPNIGTGTEAFF
TGTGCCAGCACTCCTAATATCGGGACAGGGACTGAAGCTTTCTTT
>TRBJ2-3|TRBV12-2|-|-
CASRLGGYKMCTDTQYF
TGTGCAAGTCGCTTAGGGGGTTACAAGATGTGCACAGATACGCAGTATTTT
>TRBJ2-1|TRBV11-3|-|few
CASSLDVTPPNEQFF
TGTGCCAGCAGCTTAGATGTTACGCCCCCCAATGAGCAGTTCTTC
>TRBJ1-1|TRBV20-1|TRBD1|-
CSASAGGAPGLNTEAFF
TGCAGTGCCTCTGCAGGGGGGGCCCCGGGTCTGAACACTGAAGCTTTCTTT
>TRBJ1-4|TRBV28|TRBD1|once
CASSPTQGGREKLFF
TGTGCCAGCAGTCCCACGCAGGGGGGAAGAGAAAAACTGTTTTTT
>TRBJ2-3|TRBV20-1|TRBD2|-
CSARGGGGGFTDTQYF
TGCAGTGCTAGAGGGGGTGGGGGAGGGTTCACAGATACGCAGTATTTT
>TRBJ2-4|TRBV12-3/TRBV12-4|TRBD2|-
CASSLIGGRGNIQYF
TGTGCCAGCAGTTTAATCGGCGGGAGGGGAAACATTCAGTACTTC
>TRBJ1-2|TRBV6-1|-|-
CASTPSGNYGYTF
TGTGCCAGCACCCCCTCAGGGAACTATGGCTACACCTTC
>TRBJ1-1|TRBV12-3/TRBV12-4|-|-
CASTEAGGTEAFF
TGTGCCAGCACCGAAGCGGGGGGCACTGAAGCTTTCTTT
>TRBJ1-2|TRBV12-3/TRBV12-4|-|-
CALGRGYGYTF
TGCGCTTTGGGCAGGGGCTATGGCTACACCTTC
>TRBJ1-1|TRBV29-1|-|-
CSGDSGAEAFF
TGCAGCGGGGACTCCGGGGCTGAAGCTTTCTTT
>TRBJ2-1|TRBV12-3/TRBV12-4|-|-
CASGQFIEQFF
TGTGCCAGCGGACAGTTTATTGAGCAGTTCTTC
>TRBJ1-2|TRBV20-1|-|few
CSAPTRGNNYGYTF
TGCAGTGCTCCAACCCGGGGGAACAACTATGGCTACACCTTC